This is a list of T cell receptor beta chains from one sample in a study of blood T cells in healthy people across ages. TCRdb ran MiXCR on the 5' RACE reads and lists one entry per CDR3 protein. The sample has 1 million or so distinct CDR3 sequences; 40% to 55% are singletons. Sequencing used blood. The origin of the receptors is a woman aged 55-70 years in good health. Each CDR3 is given with its conserved first and last residue. The D gene is left open where the match is weak. Part of the rows lack a size; the others show once, few, many or a class for expanded clones.

J	V	size	D	CDR3	DNA
TRBJ2-1	TRBV15	.	.	CATSRGQDRQETQFF	TGTGCCACCAGCAGAGGACAGGATCGCCAAGAGACCCAGTTCTTC
TRBJ2-1	TRBV12-3/TRBV12-4	few	.	CASRWVGEQFF	TGTGCCAGCCGATGGGTCGGGGAGCAGTTCTTC
TRBJ2-1	TRBV7-2	few	TRBD1	CASSYRGAAHNEQFF	TGTGCCAGCAGTTACAGGGGAGCAGCCCACAATGAGCAGTTCTTC
TRBJ2-5	TRBV12-3/TRBV12-4	.	.	CASTLGGTETQYF	TGTGCCAGCACCTTGGGGGGCACGGAGACCCAGTACTTC
TRBJ2-3	TRBV21-1	.	.	CASSKFRTAGRRDTQYF	TGTGCCAGCAGCAAATTCAGGACAGCGGGGCGTCGGGATACGCAGTATTTT
TRBJ2-1	TRBV7-9	.	.	CASSQPESSYNEQFF	TGTGCCAGCAGCCAACCCGAGAGCTCCTACAATGAGCAGTTCTTC
TRBJ2-7	TRBV20-1	many	.	CSARDLAGGFYEQYF	TGCAGTGCTAGAGATTTGGCAGGGGGGTTCTACGAGCAGTACTTC
TRBJ2-3	TRBV29-1	few	TRBD1	CSVGTGTDTQYF	TGCAGCGTCGGGACAGGCACAGATACGCAGTATTTT
TRBJ2-1	TRBV11-2	.	.	CASSLPLTGPGNHNEQFF	TGTGCCAGCAGCTTACCACTGACCGGACCCGGGAACCACAATGAGCAGTTCTTC
TRBJ2-1	TRBV3-1	.	.	CASSQAGRDSDYNERFF	TGTGCCAGCAGCCAAGCAGGACGCGACTCAGACTACAATGAGCGGTTCTTC
TRBJ2-3	TRBV27	few	.	CASSLYYRDTQYF	TGTGCCAGCAGTTTATACTACCGAGATACGCAGTATTTT
TRBJ2-1	TRBV24-1	.	TRBD2	CATSGLAGGEQFF	TGTGCCACCAGTGGACTAGCGGGAGGTGAGCAGTTCTTC
TRBJ2-5	TRBV6-2/TRBV6-3	.	TRBD1	CASNLGQGAGIYEQYF	TGTGCCAGCAACTTGGGACAGGGAGCGGGCATTTACGAACAGTACTTC
TRBJ2-1	TRBV5-1	.	.	CASSAPGANEQFF	TGCGCCAGCAGCGCCCCAGGGGCCAATGAGCAGTTCTTC
TRBJ1-5	TRBV7-9	.	.	CASSLREDQPQHF	TGTGCCAGCAGCTTAAGGGAGGATCAGCCCCAGCATTTT
TRBJ2-7	TRBV6-6	.	.	CASKLDEVEQYF	TGTGCCAGCAAGTTGGACGAGGTCGAGCAGTACTTC
TRBJ2-1	TRBV10-3	once	TRBD2	CAIGGLREIPRNEQFF	TGTGCCATCGGTGGGCTGCGGGAGATTCCTCGCAATGAGCAGTTCTTC
TRBJ2-5	TRBV9	few	TRBD1	CASSVEDRGQETQYF	TGTGCCAGCAGCGTAGAGGACAGGGGGCAAGAGACCCAGTACTTC
TRBJ2-7	TRBV20-1	.	.	CSAKGFRSTYEQYF	TGCAGTGCTAAGGGATTTCGGAGCACCTACGAGCAGTACTTC
TRBJ2-1	TRBV20-1	.	TRBD2	CSARAPGLAGYNEQFF	TGCAGTGCTAGAGCCCCGGGACTAGCGGGATACAATGAGCAGTTCTTC
TRBJ1-1	TRBV7-3	.	.	CASSLTALDNAFF	TGTGCCAGCAGCTTAACGGCGCTTGATAATGCTTTCTTT
TRBJ2-5	TRBV27	.	TRBD2	CASGTSGAYNEQYF	TGTGCCAGCGGGACTAGCGGGGCCTACAATGAGCAGTACTTC
TRBJ2-7	TRBV9	.	TRBD2	CASSVASGRVLSSYNEQYF	TGTGCCAGCAGCGTAGCTAGCGGGAGAGTGCTAAGCTCCTACAATGAGCAGTACTTC